The subject of this entry is one T cell receptor (beta chain). Patients at the Seattle site were enrolled during active infection and followed longitudinally. This specimen belongs to a study of blood T cell repertoires in COVID-19. V was clipped by 4 bases and J by 7 bases, with 14 bases between them. CDR1 SGHNT and CDR2 YENEEA come from the germline V gene. The CDR3 loop spans 13 amino acids. In the original workflow: Nucleated cell number was recorded as an estimate derived from reference gene primer amplification. Assay used: immunoSEQ multiplex PCR; TCRdb lists only in-frame clones, some missing. V and J calls and clone size come straight from that table; D and trimming were deduced from the DNA. The sample contains fewer than 600,000 clones, 89% of which appear only once.

Sequenced: peripheral blood. This clonotype was obtained from a man younger than 30 with COVID-19, enrolled during active disease. The rearrangement joins TRBV11-3 to TRBJ2-7, with D maybe TRBD2 (5 bases). The CDR3 reads CASSSYSGDEQYF. The DNA of the CDR3 is TGTGCCAGCAGCTCGTACTCCGGGGATGAGCAGTACTTC.